Listed here are 14 T cell receptor beta chains from one sample, sequenced in a study of T-cell reconstitution after alpha-beta-depleted transplantation in children. Molecular barcoding with unique molecular identifiers was used for the TCRbeta library. TCRdb re-called the PCR reads with MiXCR, one entry per CDR3 protein. Of 200,000 or so distinct CDR3 sequences in the sample, 7% to 9% were seen once. Source: PBMCs, mostly from graft donor cells, taken 360 days after TCRalphabeta/CD19-depleted stem cell transplant. Receptors originate from a male patient aged 2-10 years who had a stem cell transplant for acute myeloid leukemia, so the T cells may come from the graft donor.

This clonotype was recorded at least ten times. The CDR3 sequence: CASSLFTAGYEQYF. The CDR3 DNA reads TGTGCCAGCAGTTTATTCACAGCGGGCTACGAGCAGTACTTC. V and J are TRBV12-3 or TRBV12-4 and TRBJ2-7, with D tentatively TRBD2 (6 bases). V was shortened by 2 bases and J by 3 bases, with 11 bases between the two germline ends. The CDR3 has 14 amino acids.

This chain joins TRBV30 and TRBJ1-1; D is unclear. This CDR3 contains 13 residues. Germline V gene data show CDR1 as GTSNPN and CDR2 as SVGIG (reference sequence). V was pared by 2 bases and J by 7 bases, with 14 bases between. The CDR3 DNA reads as TGTGCCTGGAGTCGGCAGAGATGGGGTGAAGCTTTCTTT. As protein: CAWSRQRWGEAFF.

The chain couples TRBV20-1 to TRBJ1-2; D call uncertain. The germline CDR1 and CDR2 sequences are DFQATT and SNEGSKA (reference sequence). The CDR3 is 12 amino acids. Trimming removed 4 bases at V and 7 bases at J, with 13 bases between. This CDR3 reads CSAKDLFIGYTF. The CDR3 DNA follows: TGCAGTGCTAAGGACTTGTTTATTGGCTACACCTTC.

The chain carries TRBV20-1 and TRBJ1-3; D is possibly TRBD1 (5 bases). Germline CDR1 DFQATT, CDR2 SNEGSKA (reference sequence). V was clipped by 0 bases and J by 4 bases, with 13 bases between them. The CDR3 has 15 residues. For the CDR3, the DNA is TGCAGTGCTAGAGAGGGACGGAATTTCGGAAACACCATATATTTT. It specifies CSAREGRNFGNTIYF.

This clonotype was seen a handful of times. This chain links TRBV5-1 with TRBJ2-3; a weak D match, TRBD2 (5 bases). V lost 4 bases to trimming and J lost 6 bases, with 12 bases between them. The germline CDR1 and CDR2 sequences are SGHRS and YFSETQ. The CDR3 runs to 13 residues. The chain's CDR3 is CASSTSTRDTQYF. The DNA of the CDR3 is TGCGCCAGCAGCACTAGTACCCGGGATACGCAGTATTTT.

Ten or more counts support this clonotype. The rearrangement links TRBV10-3 to TRBJ2-5; 9 bases map to TRBD1. V shed 8 bases and J 4 bases; nucleotides not matched to a gene: 8. This CDR3 comprises 14 residues. CDR1 is ENHRY, CDR2 SYGVKD, per germline. CDR3 loop: CAIATGGEGETQYF. CDR3 nucleotides: TGTGCCATCGCGACAGGGGGAGAAGGAGAGACCCAGTACTTC.

The chain links TRBV4-1 to TRBJ2-1; TRBD1 matches at 7 bases. The length of the CDR3 is 17 residues. The V and J ends lost 3 bases and 0 bases, in that order; junction bases with no gene match: 8. CDR1 and CDR2 (germline): MGHRA, YSYEKL. CDR3 residues: CASSHDGQASSYNEQFF. The CDR3 DNA is TGCGCCAGCAGCCATGACGGACAGGCGAGCTCCTACAATGAGCAGTTCTTC.

As to this clonotype: Given a much more abundant clone one base away, this may be a read error. The rearrangement links TRBV29-1 to TRBJ2-4, with TRBD2 as a possible D gene (7 bases). Trimming left V 8 bases short and J 0 bases short, with 14 bases between. From germline, CDR1 is SQVTM and CDR2 ANQGSEA. The CDR3 runs to 14 residues. CDR3 coding DNA: TGCAGCATTGGGGGGGGCCTAGCCAAAAACATTCAGTACTTC. Translation gives CSIGGGLAKNIQYF. The full variable domain, completed using reference TRBV29-1 and TRBJ2-4, is SAVISQKPSRDICQRGTSLTIQCQVDSQVTMMFWYRQQPGQSLTLIATANQGSEATYESGFVIDKFPISRPNLTFSTLTVSNMSPEDSSIYLCSIGGGLAKNIQYFGAGTRLSVL.

The chain joins TRBV25-1 to TRBJ2-3; TRBD2 agrees at 11 bases. Germline CDR1 MGHDK, CDR2 SYGVNS. With V trimmed by 4 bases and J by 3 bases, 6 bases remained unmatched. This CDR3 region has 16 residues. As DNA, the CDR3 is TGTGCCAGCAGTGCCTGGACTAGCGGGCTGACAGATACGCAGTATTTT. It translates to CASSAWTSGLTDTQYF.

At least ten counts were recorded for this clonotype. The chain has TRBV5-1 and TRBJ2-5; 8 bases are shared with TRBD2. V lost 2 bases, J lost 3 bases, and 0 bases stayed unmatched. Germline values: CDR1 SGHRS, CDR2 YFSETQ. CDR3 length: 13 amino acids. The CDR3 region has the DNA TGCGCCAGCAGCTTACTAGCGGAAGAGACCCAGTACTTC. Translated: CASSLLAEETQYF.

This rearrangement joins TRBV12-3 or TRBV12-4 to TRBJ1-3; D unresolved. V was shortened by 2 bases and J by 0 bases, with 11 bases between the two germline ends. This CDR3 comprises 16 residues. The CDR3 region has the DNA TGTGCCAGCAGTTTATCCGGCCCGAGCTCTGGAAACACCATATATTTT. This sequence encodes CASSLSGPSSGNTIYF.

The chain is built from TRBV6-2 or TRBV6-3 and TRBJ2-2, with 11 bases identical to TRBD1. Trimming at V came to 5 bases and at J to 0 bases, leaving 8 bases not matched to a gene. The CDR3 contains 18 residues. Germline assignment: CDR1 MNHEY and CDR2 SVGEGT. The CDR3, as DNA: TGTGCCAGCAGTCGCCGGGACAGGGGGTTCGCGAACACCGGGGAGCTGTTTTTT. Translated: CASSRRDRGFANTGELFF.

This clonotype was seen repeatedly, ten times or more. The chain joins TRBV25-1 to TRBJ2-1; D possibly uses TRBD1 or TRBD2 (6 bases each). Germline assignment: CDR1 MGHDK and CDR2 SYGVNS. V dropped 4 bases and J dropped 0 bases, with 10 bases sitting between them. The CDR3 extends over 15 amino acids. CDR3 in amino acids: CASSGGASSYNEQFF. In DNA, the CDR3 is TGTGCCAGCAGTGGGGGGGCCTCCTCCTACAATGAGCAGTTCTTC.

This clonotype was counted many times. The chain employs TRBV12-3 or TRBV12-4 and TRBJ1-2; D is possibly TRBD1 (5 bases). V was shortened by 8 bases and J by 2 bases, with 9 bases between the two germline ends. The CDR3 is 12 residues long. CDR3 in DNA: TGTGCCAGCTGGGGCCTCAACTATGGCTACACCTTC. Translating it yields CASWGLNYGYTF.